This T cell receptor (beta chain) was documented in a study of technical replicates of blood from several donors (TCRdb year 2017). Receptor amplification or capture employed the immunoSEQ multiplex PCR assay. TCRdb carries this immuneACCESS record with in-frame sequences only. Its versions omit some clonotypes, under half of them owing to an unresolved V gene in the studies checked, with the rest unexplained. For this sample there are about 82,000 clones; over 90% appear just once. The top ten clonotypes cover around 0.37% of the sample. Concerning this clone itself: Its binding antigen is unknown. Base qualities are not at hand, and no much larger clone is one base apart.

The germline V gene (reference sequence) specifies SGHNT as CDR1 and YYREEE as CDR2. From cysteine to phenylalanine, the CDR3 is 16 amino acids long. The DNA shown is the 48-base CDR3, in frame from base 1. V is shortened by 1 base, J by 1 base, and the region joining them spans 15 bases. Specimen: T cells isolated from PBMCs. The TCR comes from a human donor in good health. The chain joins TRBV5-4 to TRBJ2-7; the D gene is perhaps TRBD2, from 6 matching bases. The DNA sequence follows: TGTGCCAGCAGCTTGTCCGACGCGGGACTGTCCTACGAGCAGTACTTC. This is translated as CASSLSDAGLSYEQYF.